One and the same sample provided the 5 T cell receptor delta chains below, sequenced in a study of Vδ1+ human thymocytes. No cognate antigen is known for these TCRs. Sequences come from RNA converted to cDNA by reverse transcription. The CDR3 regions were amplified by multiplex PCR from V-gene primers to a constant-region primer. TCRdb made new clone calls on the multiplex PCR reads using CATT. The sample includes approximately 58,000 delta-chain clones, roughly 16% seen only once; the top ten take 0.3% to 0.5%. Study findings and constraints: Thymic TRG and TRD repertoires appeared highly polyclonal.

Sequenced sample: Vdelta1+ gamma-delta thymocytes from the thymus. Subset meaning: FACS-sorted CD3+ TCRalphabeta- TCRVdelta1+ TCRVdelta2- thymocytes. The receptors stem from a girl under three years old who had congenital heart surgery.

The V gene is TRDV1, the J gene TRDJ1; TRDD2 matches at 9 bases. This CDR3 has 23 amino acids. V was pared by 1 base and J by 0 bases, with 24 bases of the junction left unmatched. Germline CDR1 reads TSWWSYY; CDR2 reads QGS. In nucleotides, the CDR3 is TGTGCTCTTGGGGAACGTTCCCTTCCTACGTTTCACTGGGAAAGGACCTACACCGATAAACTCATCTTT. Encoded protein: CALGERSLPTFHWERTYTDKLIF.

This clone was observed a handful of times. This chain uses TRDV1 with TRDJ1, with D perhaps matching TRDD3 (6 bases). The germline V gene encodes CDR1 TSWWSYY and CDR2 QGS. The V end was cut by 3 bases, the J end by 0 bases, with 26 bases between. There are 20 residues in the CDR3. Here the CDR3 DNA reads TGTGCTCTTGGGGAGATATACTACGTTACTGGGTCCGAATACACCGATAAACTCATCTTT. Translated: CALGEIYYVTGSEYTDKLIF.

V gene TRDV1 combines with J gene TRDJ1; 13 bases are shared with TRDD3. Germline V gives CDR1 TSWWSYY, CDR2 QGS. The CDR3 totals 22 residues. V gave up 4 bases and J gave up 3 bases; unmatched junction bases: 23. This CDR3 reads CALGACLRTGSYWGIRSDKLIF. In DNA, the CDR3 is TGTGCTCTTGGGGCCTGTCTACGGACAGGGTCTTACTGGGGGATACGATCCGATAAACTCATCTTT.

This clone turned up a few times. This chain links TRDV1 with TRDJ1; 12 nucleotides line up with TRDD3. V lost 3 bases and J lost 2; bases outside the gene matches: 22. Per the germline V gene, CDR1 is TSWWSYY and CDR2 is QGS. The CDR3 has 22 residues. The CDR3 DNA sequence: TGTGCTCTTGGGGATTGGCTCTACGCCCTTACTGGGGGATACAGTCGGACCGATAAACTCATCTTT. Translating gives CALGDWLYALTGGYSRTDKLIF.

This clone was counted between two and nine times. The chain employs TRDV1 and TRDJ1, with TRDD2 as a possible D gene (9 bases). The CDR3 length is 21 residues. V lost 0 bases, J lost 1 base, and 27 bases lay in between. CDR1 TSWWSYY and CDR2 QGS come from the germline V gene. The CDR3 loop reads CALGELGPSYAGYVPTDKLIF. CDR3 nucleotide sequence: TGTGCTCTTGGGGAACTAGGGCCTTCCTACGCGGGATACGTTCCCACCGATAAACTCATCTTT.